This T cell receptor (delta chain) is from a study of gamma-delta chains in newborns, infants, children. Study background: Innate gammadelta T cells reportedly expand polyclonally right after birth, driven by microbial exposure, per the title.

TCRdb ran CATT on the reads. The table lists about 2,400 delta-chain clones, over 9% of them singletons. A few counts support this clone. The protein given by TCRdb reflects a much larger clone and differs at residue 12 from this DNA's translation, likely from a read error; the protein shown is the DNA's translation. Germline CDR1 and CDR2: GEAIGNYY and EKD. CDR3 size: 15 residues. The chain uses TRDV2 and TRDJ2; 11 bases line up with TRDD3. Source material: blood. This TCR came from a child who was a newborn, infant or young child, either healthy, febrile or measles-vaccinated (not recorded which). CDR3: CACDTLGDTTAPLFF. CDR3 DNA sequence: TGTGCCTGTGACACATTGGGGGATACGACAGCACCACTCTTCTTT.